This TCR beta chain was documented in a study of beta chain features in type 1 diabetes. Overall study results and limits: All four CD4+ subsets of Type 1 diabetes patients contained TCRB CDR3s that were moderately but significantly shorter.

The CDR3 consists of 14 residues. Trimming stripped 5 bases from V and 0 bases from J, with 10 bases between. Germline V gene sequence: CDR1 SGHRS, CDR2 YFSETQ. Isolated RNA was reverse transcribed in full, so expressed TCRB transcripts were sequenced. TCRdb's copy holds only in-frame clones and misses some; the assay was immunoSEQ multiplex PCR. The sample gives over 40,000 clones, 65% to 70% of which show up once; roughly 1.7% is in the top ten. This clone has a handful of counts. The antigen is undetermined. The chain has TRBV5-1 and TRBJ2-3, with TRBD2 as a possible D gene (5 bases). This clonotype was sampled from a man aged 30 to 39 with type 1 diabetes. Some clones in this sample may be carry-over from other donors' samples. Sequenced: Tregs from blood. DNA of the CDR3: TGCGCCAGCAGTTACGGGGATAGCACAGATACGCAGTATTTT. Protein sequence: CASSYGDSTDTQYF. The full variable domain, in which reference TRBV5-1 and TRBJ2-3 provide the parts outside the CDR3, is KAGVTQTPRYLIKTRGQQVTLSCSPISGHRSVSWYQQTPGQGLQFLFEYFSETQRNKGNFPGRFSGRQFSNSRSEMNVSTLELGDSALYLCASSYGDSTDTQYFGPGTRLTVL.